These 2 T cell receptor beta chains originate from one sample sequenced in a study of blood T cell repertoires in COVID-19 (TCRdb year 2020). Library generation was performed with the immunoSEQ multiplex PCR assay. Here the immuneACCESS table is served through TCRdb, limited to in-frame sequences with V and J called. Missing clones are a known gap in these copies; in checked studies unresolved V genes cover under half, and the rest lacks a known reason. The sample table shows under 350,000 clones, and 86% are seen once. Of the sample, less than 4% falls within the top ten clones. The sequencing sample was made of peripheral blood. These receptors were collected from a man aged 18 to 29 with active or convalescent COVID-19.

The chain links TRBV7-2 to TRBJ1-2, with TRBD1 matching 8 bases. Losses at the gene ends were 4 bases for V and 9 bases for J; bases not matched to a gene: 4. This CDR3 is 12 amino acids long. Germline loops: CDR1 SGHTA, CDR2 FQGNSA. CDR3 amino acids: CASSSSGGSYTF. The DNA of the CDR3 is TGTGCCAGCAGCTCCTCAGGGGGCAGCTACACCTTC. Supplemented by reference TRBV7-2 and TRBJ1-2, the full variable domain reads GAGVSQSPSNKVTEKGKDVELRCDPISGHTALYWYRQSLGQGLEFLIYFQGNSAPDKSGLPSDRFSAERTGGSVSTLTIQRTQQEDSAVYLCASSSSGGSYTFGSGTRLTVV.

The rearrangement uses TRBV7-2 and TRBJ2-1; 8 nucleotides align to TRBD2. V lost 5 bases, J lost 5 bases, and 8 bases stayed unmatched. CDR3 size: 15 residues. Germline CDR1 reads SGHTA; CDR2 reads FQGNSA. This CDR3 is CASSPRGSGNNEQFF. CDR3 nucleotide sequence: TGTGCCAGCAGCCCTCGGGGTAGCGGGAACAATGAGCAGTTCTTC.